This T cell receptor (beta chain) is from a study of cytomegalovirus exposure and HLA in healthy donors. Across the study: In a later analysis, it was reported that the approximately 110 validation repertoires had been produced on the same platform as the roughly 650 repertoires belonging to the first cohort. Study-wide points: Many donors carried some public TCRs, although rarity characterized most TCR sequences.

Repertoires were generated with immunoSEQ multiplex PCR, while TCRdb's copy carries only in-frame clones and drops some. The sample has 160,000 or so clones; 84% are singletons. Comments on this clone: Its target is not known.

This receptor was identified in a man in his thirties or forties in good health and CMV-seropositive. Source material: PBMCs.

The CDR3 here is CASSPGLAGVSGATDTQYF. CDR3 nucleotides: TGTGCCAGCAGCCCGGGACTAGCGGGAGTTAGTGGGGCGACCGATACGCAGTATTTT. The chain has TRBV5-4 and TRBJ2-3; TRBD2 aligns across 14 bases. The CDR3 runs to 19 residues. Germline V gives CDR1 SGHNT, CDR2 YYREEE (reference sequence). The V and J ends lost 4 bases and 6 bases, in that order; junction bases with no gene match: 16.